The clone carrying this TCR beta chain was detected only a few times. The data were obtained in a study of blood T cell repertoires in COVID-19. Turning to the study itself: The study drew acute and convalescent COVID-19 samples from the United States, Italy and Spain.

Original data processing: Reference gene primer amplification yielded estimated nucleated cell counts. Method: immunoSEQ multiplex PCR; TCRdb's copy keeps in-frame clones and lacks some. V and J calls and clone size are as listed in that table; D and trimming were resolved from the DNA. The data hold about 200,000 clones, with 84% observed a single time. V lost 4 bases, J lost 6 bases, and 4 bases stayed unmatched. Germline V CDR1 and CDR2: LNHDA, SQIVND (reference sequence). This CDR3 is built from 13 residues. This TCR derives from a human donor in a cohort sampled during active COVID-19. Sequenced sample: peripheral blood. The rearrangement uses TRBV19 and TRBJ1-2; 8 nucleotides align to TRBD1. The CDR3 region has the DNA TGTGCCAGTAGTACGTTGACAGGGGATGGCTACACCTTC. It codes for CASSTLTGDGYTF.